This T cell receptor beta chain was captured in a study of a mutant IDH1 vaccine in newly diagnosed glioma. Study-wide context: Visit V13 took place at week 47, and visit V12 happened at week 35.

The ends lost 6 bases at V and 0 bases at J; junction bases unmatched: 3. CDR3 length equals 15 residues. Per germline, CDR1 MNHEY and CDR2 SMNVEV (reference sequence). Some clones are missing from TCRdb's copy, which holds only in-frame ones; the method was immunoSEQ multiplex PCR. The data show about 34,000 clones, with more than 75% seen just once and around 13% held by the top ten. Regarding time point: week 47, end of study. Topical imiquimod was applied with each vaccine dose, which held 300 ug of mutant IDH1 20-mer peptide. The donors' diagnosis was new WHO grade 3 or 4 astrocytoma that was IDH1-mutant and ATRX-lost. As for this clone: Its antigen remains unidentified.

The receptor was isolated from a woman aged 25-40 years with glioma. The chain employs TRBV27 and TRBJ2-2, with 8 bases fitting TRBD1. The specimen was PBMCs, collected from a glioma patient whose treatment included an IDH1 peptide vaccine. The CDR3 protein is CASRPQGANTGELFF. CDR3 bases: TGTGCCAGCAGACCACAGGGGGCGAACACCGGGGAGCTGTTTTTT.